This TCR beta chain was retrieved from a study of siplizumab effects on memory and regulatory T cells. General study points: Proliferating clones, CD4+ or CD8+, lacked an assignable naive or memory phenotype in roughly 80-95% of cases. Among alloreactive clones, only a minor fraction mapped to unstimulated subsets. Both greater diversity than memory cells and a major contribution to the alloresponse seemed to characterize naive T cells.

The repertoire was sequenced with immunoSEQ multiplex PCR; TCRdb's copy has only in-frame clones and lacks some. The sample consists of more than 95,000 clones, approximately 94% of them appearing once. This clone showed up just once. The antigen remains unidentified. The germline V and J ends were trimmed by 6 bases and 0 bases, with 9 bases remaining between them. CDR1 is GTSNPN and CDR2 is SVGIG in the germline V gene (reference sequence). The length of the CDR3 is 13 residues. This receptor was identified in a human donor in good health. V gene TRBV30 combines with J gene TRBJ1-3; D unclear. Sequencing input: CD4+ T cells sorted from blood. CDR3 nucleotide sequence: TGTGCCTGTTCGATACTCTCTGGAAACACCATATATTTT. Translation: CACSILSGNTIYF.